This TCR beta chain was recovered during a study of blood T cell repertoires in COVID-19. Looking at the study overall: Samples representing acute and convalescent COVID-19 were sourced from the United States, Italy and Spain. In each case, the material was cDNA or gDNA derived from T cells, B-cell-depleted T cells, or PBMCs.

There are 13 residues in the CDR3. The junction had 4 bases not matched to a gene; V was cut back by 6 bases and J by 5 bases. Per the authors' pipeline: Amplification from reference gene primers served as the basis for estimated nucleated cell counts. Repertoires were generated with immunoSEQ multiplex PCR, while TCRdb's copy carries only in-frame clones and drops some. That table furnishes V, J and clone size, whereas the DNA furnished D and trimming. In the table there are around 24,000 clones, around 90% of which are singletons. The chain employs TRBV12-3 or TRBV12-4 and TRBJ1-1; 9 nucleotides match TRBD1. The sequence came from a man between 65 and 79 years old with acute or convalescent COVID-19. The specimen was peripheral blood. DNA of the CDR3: TGTGCCAGCAGCCCGGACAGGGGAACTGAAGCTTTCTTT. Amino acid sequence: CASSPDRGTEAFF.